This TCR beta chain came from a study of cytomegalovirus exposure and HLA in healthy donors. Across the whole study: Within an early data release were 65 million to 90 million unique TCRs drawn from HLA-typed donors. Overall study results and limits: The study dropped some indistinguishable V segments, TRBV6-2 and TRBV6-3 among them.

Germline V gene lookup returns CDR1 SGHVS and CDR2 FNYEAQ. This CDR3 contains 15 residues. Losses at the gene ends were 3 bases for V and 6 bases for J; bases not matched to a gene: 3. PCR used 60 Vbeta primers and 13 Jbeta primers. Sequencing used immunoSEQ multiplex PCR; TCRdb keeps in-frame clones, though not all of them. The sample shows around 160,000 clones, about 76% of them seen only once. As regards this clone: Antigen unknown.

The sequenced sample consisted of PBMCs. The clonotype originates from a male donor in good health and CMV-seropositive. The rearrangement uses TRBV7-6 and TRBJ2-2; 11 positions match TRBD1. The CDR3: CASSLGDRGAGELFF. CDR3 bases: TGTGCCAGCAGCTTGGGGGACAGGGGGGCCGGGGAGCTGTTTTTT.